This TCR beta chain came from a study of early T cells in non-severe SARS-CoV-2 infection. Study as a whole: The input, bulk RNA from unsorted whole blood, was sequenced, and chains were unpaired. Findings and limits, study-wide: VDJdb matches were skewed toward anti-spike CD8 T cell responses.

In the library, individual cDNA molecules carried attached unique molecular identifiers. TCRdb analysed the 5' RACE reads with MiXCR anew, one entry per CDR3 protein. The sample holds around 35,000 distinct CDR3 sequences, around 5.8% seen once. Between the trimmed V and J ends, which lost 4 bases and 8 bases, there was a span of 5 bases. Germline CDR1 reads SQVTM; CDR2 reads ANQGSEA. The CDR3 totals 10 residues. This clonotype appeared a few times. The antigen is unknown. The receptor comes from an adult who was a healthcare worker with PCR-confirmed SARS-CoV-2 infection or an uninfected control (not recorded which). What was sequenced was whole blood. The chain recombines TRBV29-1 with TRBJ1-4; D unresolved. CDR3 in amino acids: CSVGQEKLFF. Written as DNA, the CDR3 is TGCAGCGTTGGGCAAGAAAAACTGTTTTTT.